A selection of T cell receptor beta chains follows, all from one sample in a study of cytomegalovirus exposure and HLA in healthy donors. Clones were read by immunoSEQ multiplex PCR, and TCRdb kept only the in-frame ones, dropping some. Among roughly 100,000 clones listed, roughly 76% were seen once. The sample comprised PBMCs. These receptors were obtained from a man between 40 and 49 years old in good health and CMV-seronegative. The CDR3 runs from the conserved cysteine through the conserved F or W. The D gene is left open where the match is weak. A clone size is listed for some rows: how often the clone was seen (once, few, many), or a class if it is expanded.

clone_size j_call v_call d_call cdr3_nt cdr3_aa
NA TRBJ2-5 TRBV5-4 NA TGTGCCAGCAGCCGTAGAGTGTTCGAAGAGACCCAGTACTTC CASSRRVFEETQYF
NA TRBJ1-2 TRBV7-2 NA TGTGCCAGCAGCCCCGACAGGTCGAGTGGCTACACCTTC CASSPDRSSGYTF
few TRBJ1-1 TRBV5-6 NA TGTGCCAGCAGCTTGGGGCAACAGGGTGAAGCTTTCTTT CASSLGQQGEAFF
NA TRBJ1-2 TRBV19 TRBD1 TGTGCCAGTAGGACTGCGCCCGGACAGGCCGTGGGCGGCTACACCTTC CASRTAPGQAVGGYTF
NA TRBJ1-3 TRBV28 NA TGTGCCAGCAGTCCCTCGAGACACCACTCTGGAAACACCATATATTTT CASSPSRHHSGNTIYF
NA TRBJ1-2 TRBV19 TRBD1 TGTGCCAGTAGGATCGAGGGACAGGGGCTCTATGGCTACACCTTC CASRIEGQGLYGYTF
once TRBJ2-5 TRBV13 NA TGTGCCAGCAGCTTAGCGTGGAGGGTGGAGACCCAGTACTTC CASSLAWRVETQYF
once TRBJ1-3 TRBV10-3 TRBD1 TGTGCCATCAGACAGGGGGCTGGAAACACCATATATTTT CAIRQGAGNTIYF
few TRBJ2-3 TRBV27 NA TGTGCCAGCAGCGATAAGGGGGGGGCGCAGTATTTT CASSDKGGAQYF
few TRBJ1-5 TRBV5-8 NA TGTGCCAGCAGCAGATTACAGGGTGCGCCCCAGCATTTT CASSRLQGAPQHF
NA TRBJ2-2 TRBV29-1 NA TGCAGCGTGGACCGGGATACGAACACCGGGGAGCTGTTTTTT CSVDRDTNTGELFF
once TRBJ1-1 TRBV18 TRBD1 TGTGCCAGCTCACCGGACAGGAACATGAACACTGAAGCTTTCTTT CASSPDRNMNTEAFF
NA TRBJ1-4 TRBV5-5 NA TGTGCCAGCAGCTCTGGGCCCTTCGCAGGGGAAAAACTGTTTTTT CASSSGPFAGEKLFF
once TRBJ2-7 TRBV18 NA TGTGCCAGCTCACCCTCCAGGGTAACCTACGAGCAGTACTTC CASSPSRVTYEQYF
NA TRBJ1-1 TRBV9 NA TGTGCCAGCAGCGCCAGGAGGAGGGTGGACACTGAAGCTTTCTTT CASSARRRVDTEAFF
NA TRBJ2-1 TRBV20-1 NA TGCAGTGCTAGGAGGAGTGAGCAGTTCTTC CSARRSEQFF
NA TRBJ2-7 TRBV9 TRBD2 TGTGCCAGCTCCGAGCGGGGGAGCTCCTACGAGCAGCACTTC CASSERGSSYEQHF
NA TRBJ2-5 TRBV6-1 NA TGTGCCAGCAATGATAGGGGCGGGAAGACCCAGTACTTC CASNDRGGKTQYF
few TRBJ1-1 TRBV6-5 NA TGTGCCAGCAGAACACATCAGGGTGAAGCTTTCTTT CASRTHQGEAFF
NA TRBJ2-3 TRBV7-9 TRBD2 TGTGCCAGCAGCTTACCGGGACTAGCGGGACTTATCACAGATACGCAGTATTTT CASSLPGLAGLITDTQYF
few TRBJ1-1 TRBV4-2 NA TGTGCCAGCAGCCAATTGGGAGGGACCTCTACGAGTGAAGCTTTCTTT CASSQLGGTSTSEAFF
NA TRBJ2-5 TRBV5-4 TRBD2 TGTGCCAGCAGCGGTAGCGGGGGCCAAGAGACCCAGTACTTC CASSGSGGQETQYF
few TRBJ1-1 TRBV7-2 TRBD1 TGTGCCAGCAGTCCCGGGACAGGGTTTGGGATGAACACTGAAGCTTTCTTT CASSPGTGFGMNTEAFF
once TRBJ2-7 TRBV5-1 NA TGCGCCACGCGACCCCCGGGATCCTACGAGCAGTACTTC CATRPPGSYEQYF
NA TRBJ2-3 TRBV6-1 TRBD1 TGTGCCAGCAGTGTACGGGGACAGGGAGAGGATACGCAGTATTTT CASSVRGQGEDTQYF
NA TRBJ1-5 TRBV2 NA TGTGCCAGCAGTGAACTGGACAACCGCAATCAGCCCCAGCATTTT CASSELDNRNQPQHF
once TRBJ2-7 TRBV14 NA TGTGCCAGCAGCTCTGCCTACGAGCAGTACTTC CASSSAYEQYF
NA TRBJ1-1 TRBV6-1 NA TGTGCCAGCACTAAAACGGTGAACACTGAAGCTTTCTTT CASTKTVNTEAFF
NA TRBJ2-2 TRBV15 TRBD1 TGTGCCACCAGCAGAGATACAGGGGGGACCGGGGAGCTGTTTTTT CATSRDTGGTGELFF
NA TRBJ2-5 TRBV7-6 TRBD1 TGTGCCAGCAGCCCCACAGGGGGTCGGGAGACCCAGTACTTC CASSPTGGRETQYF
NA TRBJ1-2 TRBV2 NA TGTGCCAGCAGGCCTTGGGCAGGGAATGGCTACACCTTC CASRPWAGNGYTF
few TRBJ1-2 TRBV7-9 TRBD1 TGTGCCAGCAGCCAAGGGACAGACTATGGCTACACCTTC CASSQGTDYGYTF
NA TRBJ2-3 TRBV2 TRBD2 TGTGCCAGCACGGAGACTAGCGGGGGGATAGATACGCAGTATTTT CASTETSGGIDTQYF
few TRBJ2-7 TRBV6-5 NA TGTGCCAGCAGCTCCCCCTCCTACGAGCAGTACTTC CASSSPSYEQYF
once TRBJ1-1 TRBV2 NA TGTGCCAGCAGTGACCAGGGAACCAACACTGAAGCTTTCTTT CASSDQGTNTEAFF
NA TRBJ1-5 TRBV5-8 NA TGTGCCAGCAGCTCTCAGGCCGGGGTTGGCAATCAGCCCCAGCATTTT CASSSQAGVGNQPQHF
NA TRBJ2-3 TRBV6-1 NA TGTGCCAGCAGTGGATCGGTTACAGATACGCAGTATTTT CASSGSVTDTQYF
NA TRBJ1-1 TRBV29-1 NA TGCAGCGCCCGGGACCCGGGAGACACTGAAGCTTTCTTT CSARDPGDTEAFF
once TRBJ2-5 TRBV28 NA TGTGCCAGCATTGTACAGGGTGAAATGACCCAGTACTTC CASIVQGEMTQYF
NA TRBJ2-3 TRBV7-9 TRBD1 TGTGCCAGCAGCAAAAGAGACAGGGGGGGGACAGATACGCAGTATTTT CASSKRDRGGTDTQYF
NA TRBJ1-2 TRBV5-4 TRBD1 TGTGCCAGCAGCTCGATAGGACAGGGAGGCTATGGCTACACCTTC CASSSIGQGGYGYTF
NA TRBJ2-5 TRBV30 NA TGTGCCTGGAGTGTACGACTTCCGGGGAGGAAGACCCAGTACTTC CAWSVRLPGRKTQYF